The entry that follows covers one T cell receptor beta chain sequence. No antigen is known for it. The sample is drawn from a study of Tregs in tolerant kidney transplant recipients. Findings and caveats of the study: This study did not directly address biological reproducibility. Tregs expanded with activated donor B cells seemed most donor-specific. Nucleotide sequences could not be compared across some patients' samples due to primer changes.

Measured with immunoSEQ multiplex PCR; TCRdb has only the in-frame clones, and not every one. In the table there are tens of thousands of clones, about 98% of which are singletons. Unstimulated Tregs (CD4+CD25+CD127-) and CD4+CD25- non-Tregs were sorted from PBMCs. The sample consisted of CD4+ T cells from blood, taken before the transplant. The origin of this receptor is a human donor who received a combined kidney and bone marrow transplant.

The DNA for the CDR3 is TGTGCCAGCTCACCACCGACAGGGGGTTACGGCAAAAACATTCAGTACTTC. Protein: CASSPPTGGYGKNIQYF. The chain has TRBV18 and TRBJ2-4; 9 bases line up with TRBD1. From germline, CDR1 is KGHSH and CDR2 LQKENI. The J segment lost 3 bases and the V segment lost 0 bases, leaving 6 bases of the junction unmatched. The CDR3 consists of 17 residues.